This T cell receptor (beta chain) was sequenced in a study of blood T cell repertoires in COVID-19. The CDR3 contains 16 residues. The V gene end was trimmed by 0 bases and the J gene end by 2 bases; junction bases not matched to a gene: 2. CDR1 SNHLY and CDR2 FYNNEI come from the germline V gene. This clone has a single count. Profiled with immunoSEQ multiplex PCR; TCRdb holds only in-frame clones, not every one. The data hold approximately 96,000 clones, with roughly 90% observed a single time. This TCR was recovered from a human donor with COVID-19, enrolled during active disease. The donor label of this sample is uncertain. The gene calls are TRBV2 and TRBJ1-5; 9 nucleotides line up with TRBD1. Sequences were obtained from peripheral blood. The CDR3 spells CASSEARTGGNQPQHF. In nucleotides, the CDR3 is TGTGCCAGCAGTGAAGCGCGGACAGGGGGCAATCAGCCCCAGCATTTT.